Following are 10 T cell receptor beta chains from one sample sequenced in a study of control samples from healthy donors and cancer patients. Libraries were prepared by immunoSEQ multiplex PCR; TCRdb keeps only in-frame clonotypes and omits some of them. Among 100,000 to 150,000 clones, 85% to 95% were seen once, and the ten largest hold roughly 1.7%. The specimen sequenced was PBMCs. Receptors were obtained from a man in his fifties or sixties with head and neck cancer.

Of note for this clone: Distinct nucleotide sequences in the sample also encode this CDR3. The chain has TRBV30 and TRBJ1-5; D unclear. The germline gives CDR1 GTSNPN, CDR2 SVGIG (reference sequence). Between the trimmed V and J ends, which lost 0 bases and 2 bases, there was a span of 5 bases. This CDR3 comprises 13 residues. The DNA for the CDR3 is TGTGCCTGGAGTGTACAAGGCAATCAGCCCCAGCATTTT. It specifies CAWSVQGNQPQHF.

The V call is TRBV5-1, the J call TRBJ2-3; 8 bases line up with TRBD2. J lost 1 base, V lost 0 bases, and 1 base had no gene match. Germline lookup yields CDR1 SGHRS and CDR2 YFSETQ. The CDR3 spans 15 residues. This CDR3 is CASSLGSGGTDTQYF. The CDR3 DNA reads as TGCGCCAGCAGCTTGGGTAGCGGGGGCACAGATACGCAGTATTTT.

The chain carries TRBV11-2 and TRBJ2-3; unclear D gene. The V gene lost 1 base and the J gene lost 6 bases, with 14 bases spanning the gap. The CDR3 spans 15 residues. The germline gives CDR1 SGHAT, CDR2 FQNNGV. The CDR3 sequence: CASSLAPFTRDTQYF. The CDR3 coding sequence is TGTGCCAGCAGCTTAGCCCCTTTCACCAGGGATACGCAGTATTTT.

The rearrangement links TRBV24-1 to TRBJ2-3, with D unclear. The ends were cut back, 4 bases at V and 4 bases at J, with 14 bases in the middle. Germline V gene data show CDR1 as KGHDR and CDR2 as SFDVKD. There are 15 residues in the CDR3. In DNA, the CDR3 is TGTGCCACCAGTGACAACGCGGACGGATCAGATACGCAGTATTTT. Translated, it gives CATSDNADGSDTQYF.

The rearrangement joins TRBV6-2 or TRBV6-3 to TRBJ1-1, with D tentatively TRBD1 (5 bases). With 5 bases removed from V and 6 bases from J, the gap between germline ends came to 16 bases. The germline V gene encodes CDR1 MNHEY and CDR2 SVGEGT. There are 14 residues in the CDR3. CDR3: CASSRSGWGAEAFF. CDR3 sequence (DNA): TGTGCCAGCAGTCGCTCGGGTTGGGGGGCTGAAGCTTTCTTT.

This chain links TRBV7-3 with TRBJ2-3, with D possibly matching TRBD1 (5 bases). Trimming cost V 4 bases and J 4 bases, with 12 bases left between them. The germline CDR1 and CDR2 sequences are SGHTA and FQGTGA. CDR3 length equals 14 residues. The CDR3 spells CASSSQGSPDTQYF. The CDR3 DNA reads TGTGCCAGCAGCTCTCAGGGTTCCCCAGATACGCAGTATTTT.

This clone was seen a few times. The same CDR3 arises from other DNA sequences in this sample as well. V gene TRBV30 combines with J gene TRBJ1-1, with 7 bases matching TRBD1. CDR3 size: 13 residues. Trimming removed 7 bases from V and 0 bases from J; junction bases left unmatched: 5. Germline CDR1 GTSNPN, CDR2 SVGIG (reference sequence). Here the CDR3 reads CASNRGLNTEAFF. In nucleotides, the CDR3 is TGTGCCTCCAACAGGGGATTGAACACTGAAGCTTTCTTT.

The chain uses TRBV7-9 and TRBJ2-3; 7 bases line up with TRBD2. The CDR3 is 15 residues long. Per the germline V gene, CDR1 is SEHNR and CDR2 is FQNEAQ (reference sequence). With 4 bases clipped from V and 2 bases from J, the junction kept 6 bases outside the gene matches. This chain's CDR3 is CASSSYGGDTDTQYF. The CDR3 DNA sequence: TGTGCCAGCAGCTCCTATGGGGGGGACACAGATACGCAGTATTTT.

This clone was observed a handful of times. This chain links TRBV19 with TRBJ2-3; 8 bases line up with TRBD2. V trimming: 7 bases; J trimming: 3 bases; junction bases outside the gene matches: 6. From germline, CDR1 is LNHDA and CDR2 SQIVND (reference sequence). The CDR3 runs to 14 residues. CDR3 loop: CASTRGGLTDTQYF. In nucleotides, the CDR3 is TGTGCCAGTACCCGGGGGGGGCTAACAGATACGCAGTATTTT.

The gene calls are TRBV30 and TRBJ1-2; no firm D call. The CDR3 totals 16 residues. V was clipped by 0 bases and J by 8 bases, with 22 bases between them. Germline V gene data show CDR1 as GTSNPN and CDR2 as SVGIG (reference sequence). For the CDR3, the DNA is TGTGCCTGGAGTGTTAGCATAGGAGGTTATAAGTACGGCTACACCTTC. Protein product: CAWSVSIGGYKYGYTF.